The 6 T cell receptor beta chains given below trace back to one sample, sequenced in a study of shared clonotypes between healthy human individuals. Assay used: immunoSEQ multiplex PCR; TCRdb lists only in-frame clones, some missing. The sample lists around 1.4 million clones, 97% to 99% occurring once. The sequenced sample was naive CD4+ T cells sorted from blood. The subset: CD45RA+ positively selected. Receptors were obtained from a man aged 25-40 years in good health.

V and J are TRBV25-1 and TRBJ1-3; D uncertain. The CDR3 consists of 14 residues. Germline V gene lookup returns CDR1 MGHDK and CDR2 SYGVNS. V dropped 3 bases and J dropped 3 bases, with 9 bases sitting between them. The DNA of the CDR3 is TGTGCCAGCAGTGACACAATTAGTGGAAACACCATATATTTT. Amino acids: CASSDTISGNTIYF.

The V gene is TRBV5-1, the J gene TRBJ2-3; D gene uncertain. The V and J ends lost 0 bases and 4 bases respectively, with 15 bases between them. The CDR3 spans 16 residues. Germline CDR1 reads SGHRS; CDR2 reads YFSETQ. CDR3 protein: CASSLVLKPQPDTQYF. DNA of the CDR3: TGCGCCAGCAGCTTGGTACTCAAACCCCAGCCAGATACGCAGTATTTT.

The J gene is TRBJ2-1, the V gene TRBV4-2, with unresolved D. Trimming removed 10 bases from V and 4 bases from J, with 23 bases in between. The CDR3 totals 16 residues. CDR1 is LGHNA, CDR2 YNFKEQ, per germline. CDR3 protein: CANPSRVSLPYNEQFF. The CDR3 DNA is TGTGCCAACCCCTCCCGCGTATCCCTACCTTACAATGAGCAGTTCTTC.

The J gene is TRBJ2-1, the V gene TRBV5-1; a possible D gene is TRBD2 (5 bases). CDR1 SGHRS and CDR2 YFSETQ come from the germline V gene. V dropped 2 bases and J dropped 4 bases, with 13 bases sitting between them. The CDR3 loop spans 15 amino acids. The CDR3 bases are TGCGCCAGCAGCTTAAGGCGGGCCTTATACAATGAGCAGTTCTTC. Protein product: CASSLRRALYNEQFF.

The chain recombines TRBV2 with TRBJ2-3, with a possible D match to TRBD1 (5 bases). The germline gives CDR1 SNHLY, CDR2 FYNNEI. Trimming took off 8 bases at V and 14 bases at J, with 14 bases between the two ends. The CDR3 consists of 10 residues. CDR3 sequence (DNA): TGTGCCAGCGGCCTTGATCAGGGGTATTTT. Protein: CASGLDQGYF. The whole variable domain, filled in from reference TRBV2 and TRBJ2-3, reads EPEVTQTPSHQVTQMGQEVILRCVPISNHLYFYWYRQILGQKVEFLVSFYNNEISEKSEIFDDQFSVERPDGSNFTLKIRSTKLEDSAMYFCASGLDQGYFGPGTRLTVL.

This chain links TRBV5-1 with TRBJ2-3; D is unresolved. CDR3 length: 14 residues. Germline CDR1 reads SGHRS; CDR2 reads YFSETQ. The V end lost 0 bases, the J end lost 6 bases, and 11 bases lay between the germline ends. Here the CDR3 DNA reads TGCGCCAGCAGCTTGGTACTACCTGGGGATACGCAGTATTTT. Residues: CASSLVLPGDTQYF.